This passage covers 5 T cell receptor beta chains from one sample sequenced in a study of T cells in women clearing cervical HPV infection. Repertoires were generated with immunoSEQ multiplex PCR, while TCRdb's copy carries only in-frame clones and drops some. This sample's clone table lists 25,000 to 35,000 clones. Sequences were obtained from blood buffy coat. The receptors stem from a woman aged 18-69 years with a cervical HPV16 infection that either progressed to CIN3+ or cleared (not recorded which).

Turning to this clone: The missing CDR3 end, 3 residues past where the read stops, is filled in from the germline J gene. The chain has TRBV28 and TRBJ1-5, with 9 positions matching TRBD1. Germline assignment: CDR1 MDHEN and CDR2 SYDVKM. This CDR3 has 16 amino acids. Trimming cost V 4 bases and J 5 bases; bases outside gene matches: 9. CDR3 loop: CASSSQPDRGDQPQHF. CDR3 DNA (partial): TGTGCCAGCAGTTCCCAACCGGACAGGGGTGATCAGCCC.

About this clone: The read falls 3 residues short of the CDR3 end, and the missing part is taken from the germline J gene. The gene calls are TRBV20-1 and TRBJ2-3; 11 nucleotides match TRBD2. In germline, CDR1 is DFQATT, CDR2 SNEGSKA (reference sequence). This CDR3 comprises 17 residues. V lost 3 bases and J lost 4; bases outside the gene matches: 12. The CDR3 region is CSARGLAGGLRSDTQYF. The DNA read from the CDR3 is TGCAGTGCTAGGGGCCTAGCGGGGGGCCTTAGGTCAGATACG.

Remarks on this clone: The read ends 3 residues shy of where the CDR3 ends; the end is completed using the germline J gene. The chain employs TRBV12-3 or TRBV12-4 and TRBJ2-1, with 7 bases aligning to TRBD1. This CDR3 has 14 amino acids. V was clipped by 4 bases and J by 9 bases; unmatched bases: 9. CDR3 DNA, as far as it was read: TGTGCCAGCAGTTGGGGACAGCCCAGGGGTGAG. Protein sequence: CASSWGQPRGE. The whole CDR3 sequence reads CASSWGQPRGEQFF.

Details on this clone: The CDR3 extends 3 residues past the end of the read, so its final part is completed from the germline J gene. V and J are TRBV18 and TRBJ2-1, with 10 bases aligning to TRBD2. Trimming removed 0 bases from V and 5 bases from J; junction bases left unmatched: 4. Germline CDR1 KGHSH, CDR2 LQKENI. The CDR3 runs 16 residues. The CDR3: CASSPPLLAGNNEQFF. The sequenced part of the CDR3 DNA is TGTGCCAGCTCACCACCGTTACTAGCGGGGAACAATGAG.

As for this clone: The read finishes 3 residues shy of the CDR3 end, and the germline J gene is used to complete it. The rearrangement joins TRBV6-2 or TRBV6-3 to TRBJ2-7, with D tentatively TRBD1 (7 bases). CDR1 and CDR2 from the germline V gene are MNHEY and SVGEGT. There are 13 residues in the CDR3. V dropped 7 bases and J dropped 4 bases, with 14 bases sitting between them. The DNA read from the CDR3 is TGTGCCAGCACTCAACAGGGGAGGTACGAG. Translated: CASTQQGRYE. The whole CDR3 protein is CASTQQGRYEQYF.